This TCR beta chain originates from a study of T cells in narcolepsy. As for the study in general: Enrolled donors included narcolepsy type 1 or type 2 patients and healthy controls.

The germline CDR1 and CDR2 sequences are SGHTA and FQGNSA. There are 13 residues in the CDR3. V lost 6 bases to trimming and J lost 5 bases, with 14 bases between them. Repertoires were generated with immunoSEQ multiplex PCR, while TCRdb's copy carries only in-frame clones and drops some. The sample consists of around 32,000 clones, around 86% of them appearing once. The count of this clone is one. Its antigen is as yet unknown. Overall study results and limits: Same-patient CSF and blood CD4+ T cell clonotypes included HCRT-specific and TRIB2-specific autoreactive ones.

The sample taken for sequencing was CD45RA- memory CD4+ T cells from PBMCs. This chain joins TRBV7-2 and TRBJ2-7; maybe TRBD2 (6 bases). The clonotype originates from a human donor with narcolepsy. CDR3 amino acids: CASRLAGPHEQYF. The CDR3 DNA reads TGTGCCAGCAGATTGGCGGGACCCCACGAGCAGTACTTC.